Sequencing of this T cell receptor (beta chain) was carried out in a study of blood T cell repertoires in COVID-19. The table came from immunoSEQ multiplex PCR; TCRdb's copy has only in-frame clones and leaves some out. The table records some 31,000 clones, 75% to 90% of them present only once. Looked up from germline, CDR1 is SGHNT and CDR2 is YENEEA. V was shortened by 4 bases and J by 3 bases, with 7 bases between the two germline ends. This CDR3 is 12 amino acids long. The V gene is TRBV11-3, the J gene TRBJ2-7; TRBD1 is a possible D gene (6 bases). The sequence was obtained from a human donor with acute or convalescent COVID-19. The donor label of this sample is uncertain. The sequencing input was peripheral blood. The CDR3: CASSSDSYEQYF. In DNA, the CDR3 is TGTGCCAGCAGCTCGGACAGCTACGAGCAGTACTTC.